This is a list of T cell receptor beta chains from one sample in a study of shared clonotypes between healthy human individuals. TCRdb's table, derived via immunoSEQ multiplex PCR, lists solely in-frame clones and lacks some. The top ten clones hold roughly 0.65% of a sample with about 1.1 million clones, approximately 80% of them seen once. The sample was memory CD4+ T cells from PBMCs. Every receptor here comes from a man between 18 and 29 years old in good health. Some clones in this sample may be carry-over from other donors' samples. The CDR3 runs from the conserved cysteine through the conserved F or W. A D gene is named only where the DNA matches it firmly. Some rows mark clone size as missing; the rest say once, few, many or name a class of expanded clone.

v_call	d_call	j_call	clone_size	cdr3_nt	cdr3_aa
TRBV28	-	TRBJ1-1	-	TGTGCCAGCAGCCGAGGGCTCACGTTAGTCACTGAAGCTTTCTTT	CASSRGLTLVTEAFF
TRBV2	-	TRBJ2-3	-	TGTGCCAGCAGTGCTCGGGGCCCCGAAAGCACAGATACGCAGTATTTT	CASSARGPESTDTQYF
TRBV28	TRBD1	TRBJ2-3	-	TGTGCCAGCAGTGGACAGGGGGGCACAGATACGCAGTATTTT	CASSGQGGTDTQYF
TRBV5-1	-	TRBJ2-7	-	TGCGCCAGCAGCCGGATATACGGGGACTACGAGCAGTACTTC	CASSRIYGDYEQYF
TRBV7-3	-	TRBJ2-2	-	TGTGCCAGCTCTGTAGACAGAAACACCGGGGAGCTGTTTTTT	CASSVDRNTGELFF
TRBV18	TRBD2	TRBJ2-7	-	TGTGCCAGCTCAAGGGGACTAGCGGGAGAGCTCGAGCAGTACTTC	CASSRGLAGELEQYF
TRBV29-1	-	TRBJ1-1	-	TGCAGCGTTGAAGAGGGAGGGGGGACTGAAGCTTTCTTT	CSVEEGGGTEAFF
TRBV7-2	-	TRBJ2-3	-	TGTGCCAGCAGCTTAGCCAGGGATACGCAGTATTTT	CASSLARDTQYF
TRBV2	-	TRBJ1-1	-	TGTGCCAGCAAACCAACCACGGGACAATCGAACACTGAAGCTTTCTTT	CASKPTTGQSNTEAFF
TRBV2	-	TRBJ1-5	-	TGTGCCAGCAGTGACAGGGCGAGCAATCAGCCCCAGCATTTT	CASSDRASNQPQHF
TRBV28	-	TRBJ2-5	once	TGTGCCAGCAGGGTCCAGGCGTACCAAGAGACCCAGTACTTC	CASRVQAYQETQYF
TRBV7-6	-	TRBJ2-1	once	TGTGCCAGCAGCTTAGGCCCTCCGCCTAGGGTTGAGCAGTTCTTC	CASSLGPPPRVEQFF
TRBV28	TRBD2	TRBJ2-2	-	TGTGCCAGCAGTTGGACTAGCGGGATCACCGGGGAGCTGTTTTTT	CASSWTSGITGELFF
TRBV6-5	TRBD1	TRBJ2-5	-	TGTGCCAGCAGGGTACAGGGGGAAGAGACCCAGTACTTC	CASRVQGEETQYF
TRBV5-1	TRBD1	TRBJ2-7	-	TGCGCCAGCAGCCACGGGACAGGGGGCCACGAGCAGTACTTC	CASSHGTGGHEQYF
TRBV5-8	TRBD1	TRBJ2-7	few	TGTGCCAGCAGCTTCTACAGGGGGCAGTATGAGCAGTACTTC	CASSFYRGQYEQYF
TRBV6-5	-	TRBJ2-7	-	TGTGCCAGCAGTTCTCCGAGTACCAGCTCCTACGAGCAGTACTTC	CASSSPSTSSYEQYF
TRBV29-1	-	TRBJ1-4	-	TGCAGCGTTGAAGATAATGAAAAACTGTTTTTT	CSVEDNEKLFF
TRBV28	TRBD1	TRBJ2-5	-	TGTGCCAGCACCGGACAGGATCGAGAGACCCAGTACTTC	CASTGQDRETQYF
TRBV7-9	TRBD2	TRBJ2-1	-	TGTGCCAGCAGCTTGGGACTAGCTTTCGATGAGCAGTTCTTC	CASSLGLAFDEQFF
TRBV2	TRBD2	TRBJ2-1	-	TGTGCCAGCAATAAAGCGGGAGGGCCCTACAATGAGCAGTTCTTC	CASNKAGGPYNEQFF
TRBV18	TRBD1	TRBJ2-4	-	TGTGCCAGCTCACCCGCCGGGACAGAAGGCATTCAGTACTTC	CASSPAGTEGIQYF
TRBV5-6	TRBD1	TRBJ1-2	once	TGTGCCAGCAGTCTAGGGGACAGGGCTAACTATGGCTACACCTTC	CASSLGDRANYGYTF
TRBV5-1	-	TRBJ1-1	-	TGCGCCAGCGCCCATCGTGAGGGGCTTGGCGCTTTCTTT	CASAHREGLGAFF
TRBV6-6	-	TRBJ1-1	-	TGTGCCAGCAGTTACTCGTTCGTGGGGAACACTGAAGCTTTCTTT	CASSYSFVGNTEAFF
TRBV5-1	TRBD2	TRBJ2-7	-	TGCGCCAGCAGCTTGGCCCCGGCCCGGGGGGGATACGAGCAGTACTTC	CASSLAPARGGYEQYF
TRBV5-4	-	TRBJ2-5	once	TGTGCCAGCAGCTTGGCGGCCGCCGGCGGGGAGACCCAGTACTTC	CASSLAAAGGETQYF
TRBV10-3	TRBD1	TRBJ2-7	-	TGTGCCACCAGGAGGGGTGGCGGGGACAGGGGGTACGAGCAGTACTTC	CATRRGGGDRGYEQYF
TRBV28	-	TRBJ1-2	-	TGTGCCAGCACCTCGGGGCAGCCAGGGAACTATGGCTACACCTTC	CASTSGQPGNYGYTF
TRBV5-1	-	TRBJ1-1	-	TGCGCCAGCAGCCCCCAGGCAGGGGAGAACACTGAAGCTTTCTTT	CASSPQAGENTEAFF
TRBV5-1	-	TRBJ2-2	-	TGCGCCAGCAGCCAAGGGGACACCGGGGAGCTGTTTTTT	CASSQGDTGELFF